The 9 T cell receptor beta chains reported below all come from one sample, sequenced in a study of blood T cell repertoires in COVID-19. Sequencing was performed with immunoSEQ multiplex PCR; in TCRdb, only in-frame clones are kept and a portion is missing. The sample yields 30,000 to 35,000 clones, 80% seen once. Sequenced input: peripheral blood. The origin of the receptors is a man older than 75 with acute or convalescent COVID-19.

The chain uses TRBV2 and TRBJ2-1; 10 bases map to TRBD2. With V trimmed by 0 bases and J by 8 bases, 7 bases remained unmatched. Germline loops: CDR1 SNHLY, CDR2 FYNNEI. The CDR3 sequence is 16 residues long. CDR3 amino acids: CASSEASSGSFHEQFF. For the CDR3, the DNA is TGTGCCAGCAGTGAAGCTTCTAGCGGGAGTTTCCATGAGCAGTTCTTC.

The CDR3 here is CASSQLSAWGTDTQYF. CDR3 nucleotide sequence: TGTGCCAGCAGCCAACTAAGCGCCTGGGGCACAGATACGCAGTATTTT. This rearrangement joins TRBV3-1 (or the pseudogene TRBV3-2) to TRBJ2-3; D is undetermined. The germline gives CDR1 LGHDT, CDR2 YNNKEL (reference sequence). The CDR3 consists of 16 residues. V was shortened by 2 bases and J by 1 base, with 13 bases between the two germline ends.

Only a few counts were recorded for this clone. The V call is TRBV29-1, the J call TRBJ2-1, with TRBD1 matching 7 bases. CDR1 and CDR2 (germline): SQVTM, ANQGSEA. The trim removed 3 bases at V and 1 base at J, leaving 6 bases unmatched. CDR3 length: 15 residues. In DNA, the CDR3 is TGCAGCGTTGATGGACAGGATGGATCCTACAATGAGCAGTTCTTC. Translation: CSVDGQDGSYNEQFF.

V gene TRBV18 combines with J gene TRBJ2-5; TRBD2 agrees at 8 bases. The CDR3 has 15 residues. V lost 3 bases to trimming and J lost 4 bases; unmatched junction nucleotides: 7. Germline loops: CDR1 KGHSH, CDR2 LQKENI. Written as DNA, the CDR3 is TGTGCCAGCTCACCGGTTAGCGGGAATCGAGAGACCCAGTACTTC. This codes for CASSPVSGNRETQYF.

The chain combines TRBV7-6 with TRBJ2-1; 8 nucleotides agree with TRBD2. This CDR3 has 15 residues. V dropped 6 bases and J dropped 0; count of bases not matched to a gene: 4. The germline V gene has CDR1 SGHVS and CDR2 FNYEAQ. This chain's CDR3 is CASRPLADSYNEQFF. The CDR3 DNA reads TGTGCCAGCAGACCACTAGCGGACTCCTACAATGAGCAGTTCTTC.

V and J are TRBV4-3 and TRBJ1-1, with TRBD1 as a possible D gene (5 bases). Deletions cut 0 bases from V and 5 bases from J, with 13 bases between. The CDR3 is 15 residues long. CDR1 LGHNA and CDR2 YSLEER come from the germline V gene. The CDR3 loop reads CASSQDAGGWTEAFF. Here the CDR3 DNA reads TGCGCCAGCAGCCAAGATGCCGGGGGGTGGACTGAAGCTTTCTTT.

The rearrangement links TRBV28 to TRBJ1-1; no definite D call. The CDR3 runs to 14 residues. Trimming removed 2 bases at V and 2 bases at J, with 9 bases between. Germline V gene sequence: CDR1 MDHEN, CDR2 SYDVKM. As DNA, the CDR3 is TGTGCCAGCAGTTTAATCCTGGGCAACACTGAAGCTTTCTTT. It codes for CASSLILGNTEAFF.

The chain links TRBV4-2 to TRBJ2-7; TRBD2 agrees at 10 bases. Germline V CDR1 and CDR2: LGHNA, YNFKEQ. The CDR3 sequence is 15 residues long. The V and J ends lost 0 bases and 4 bases, in that order; junction bases with no gene match: 3. DNA for the CDR3: TGTGCCAGCAGCCAAGAGGTTAGCGGGGGGTACGAGCAGTACTTC. The encoded protein is CASSQEVSGGYEQYF.

V is TRBV5-1 and J is TRBJ2-3, with a possible D match to TRBD2 (5 bases). Germline V CDR1 and CDR2: SGHRS, YFSETQ. Deletions cut 1 base from V and 3 bases from J, with 12 bases between. The CDR3 is 15 residues long. The CDR3 DNA reads as TGCGCCAGCAGCTTGTTACGGGGTGAGACAGATACGCAGTATTTT. Translation: CASSLLRGETDTQYF.